The sequence of this T cell receptor (beta chain) was determined in a study of shared clonotypes between healthy human individuals. It was into CD45RA+ naive and CD45RA-negative memory subsets that the CD4+ cells were split. On sorted subsets, replicate PCRs used 200 to 250 ng DNA, or tens of thousands of T cell genomes. Assay: immunoSEQ multiplex PCR; the TCRdb copy retains only in-frame clones and omits some. The sample yields around 1.6 million clones, around 98% seen once. Note on this clone: Its antigen is not known.

This CDR3 is built from 15 residues. Germline CDR1 reads SGHNT; CDR2 reads YYREEE (reference sequence). V lost 4 bases to trimming and J lost 7 bases; unmatched junction nucleotides: 8. Study-wide results and caveats: Against clonotypes common to all four donors, non-shared ones had lower generation probabilities. The rarefaction results pointed to incomplete sorted-subset sequencing despite large depth.

Material: naive CD4+ T cells sorted from blood. Subset described: CD45RA+ positively selected. The receptor comes from a man aged 30 to 45 in good health. The genes are TRBV5-4 and TRBJ2-1; 10 nucleotides agree with TRBD2. CDR3 sequence reads: CASSLLTSGLNEQFF. In nucleotides, the CDR3 is TGTGCCAGCAGCCTGTTGACTAGCGGGCTTAATGAGCAGTTCTTC.